Listed below are T cell receptor beta chains from one sample, sequenced in a study of CD8+ T cells in alopecia areata. TCRdb keeps only in-frame clones here, not all; method: immunoSEQ multiplex PCR. The sample yields 95,000 to 110,000 clones, roughly 53% seen once. Sequencing was performed on CD4+ T cells sorted from blood. These receptors all come from a human donor in good health. The CDR3 runs from the conserved cysteine through the conserved F or W. Fields, in order: D gene, J gene, clone size, V gene, CDR3 DNA, CDR3 protein. The D gene is left open where the match is weak. The size of a clone is reported for some rows only, either as once, few or many, or as a class for expanded clones.

TRBD2	TRBJ2-7	-	TRBV29-1	TGCAGCGCCGCCGGGGGGGCTGCTTCCTACGAGCAGTACTTC	CSAAGGAASYEQYF
-	TRBJ1-6	many	TRBV7-2	TGTGCCAGCAGCTTAGGGGGTGACTCCCGCTTTTTCCACTTT	CASSLGGDSRFFHF
TRBD1	TRBJ1-6	-	TRBV29-1	TGCAGCGTTAGGCAGGGGGCGAATTCACCCCTCCACTTT	CSVRQGANSPLHF
TRBD2	TRBJ2-1	-	TRBV30	TGTGCCTGGAGTGATGGACTAGCGGGGGGGATCGATGAGCAGTTCTTC	CAWSDGLAGGIDEQFF
-	TRBJ2-2	few	TRBV6-5	TGTGCCAGCAGGGAACAGGATTACACCGGGGAGCTGTTTTTT	CASREQDYTGELFF
-	TRBJ2-7	-	TRBV7-2	TGTGCCAGCAGCCAGAACAGGGGGGGGACCTACGAGCAGTACTTC	CASSQNRGGTYEQYF
TRBD1	TRBJ2-5	few	TRBV7-2	TGTGCCAGCGGCCAGGGGGCTGTTTATCGGGAGACCCAGTACTTC	CASGQGAVYRETQYF
-	TRBJ1-4	few	TRBV7-9	TGTGCCAGCAGCCCAGGCAGGGGTGCCGTGACAAATGAAAAACTGTTTTTT	CASSPGRGAVTNEKLFF
-	TRBJ1-1	-	TRBV11-2	TGTGCCAGCAGCCAAGCAGTTCCCGGGCAGCATGTTTTCTTT	CASSQAVPGQHVFF
-	TRBJ1-1	-	TRBV6-1	TGTGCCAGCAGCCCCCGACAGATGACGAACACTGAAGCTTTCTTT	CASSPRQMTNTEAFF
-	TRBJ2-5	few	TRBV2	TGTGCCAGCAGTGCTCAAGAGACCCAGTACTTC	CASSAQETQYF
-	TRBJ2-2	-	TRBV7-2	TGTGCCAGCAGCTTAGTATCCGGGTACACCGGGGAGCTGTTTTTT	CASSLVSGYTGELFF
-	TRBJ2-7	few	TRBV2	TGTGCCAGCAGTTGGGGGCAGGCGAGCGACGAGCAGTACTTC	CASSWGQASDEQYF
-	TRBJ2-5	-	TRBV29-1	TGCAGCGTTTGGCAGGGGGGAGAGACCCAGTACTTC	CSVWQGGETQYF
TRBD2	TRBJ2-3	few	TRBV2	TGTGCCAGCACCCTAACTAGCGGACTCACAGATACGCAGTATTTT	CASTLTSGLTDTQYF
TRBD2	TRBJ2-2	-	TRBV25-1	TGTGCCAGCAGTGAATGGTTAGCGGGGGACACCGGGGAGCTGTTTTTT	CASSEWLAGDTGELFF
-	TRBJ1-2	-	TRBV18	TGTGCCAGCTCACCACCGGGGGTAGGGAACTATGGCTACACCTTC	CASSPPGVGNYGYTF
-	TRBJ2-5	-	TRBV6-1	TGTGCCAGCACCGAGCGGGCTAGCAAAGAGACCCAGTACTTC	CASTERASKETQYF
-	TRBJ2-5	-	TRBV29-1	TGCAGCGTTGTAGGCCTGTATCGAGAGACCCAGTACTTC	CSVVGLYRETQYF
TRBD1	TRBJ2-2	-	TRBV5-6	TGTGCCAGCAGTGACAGGGTTCCGGGCACCGGGGAGCTGTTTTTT	CASSDRVPGTGELFF
TRBD1	TRBJ1-1	-	TRBV27	TGTGCCAGCAGTCTTACAGGGGGCACTGAAGCTTTCTTT	CASSLTGGTEAFF
TRBD2	TRBJ2-5	few	TRBV29-1	TGCAGCGTCGGGACTAGCGGGGTCTCTGGAGAGACCCAGTACTTC	CSVGTSGVSGETQYF
-	TRBJ2-1	once	TRBV29-1	TGCAGCGTTGGCACCGGGACCAAAGATGAGCAGTTCTTC	CSVGTGTKDEQFF
-	TRBJ1-2	-	TRBV7-2	TGTGCCAGCAGCTTAGGAGTAGCAGGGGAGTATGGCTACACCTTC	CASSLGVAGEYGYTF
TRBD1	TRBJ2-7	-	TRBV29-1	TGCAGCGTCGAGGGACAGGGGGGTCAGCAGTACTTC	CSVEGQGGQQYF
-	TRBJ2-5	-	TRBV29-1	TGCAGCGTTGAGTTGGGTCTACTACAAGAGACCCAGTACTTC	CSVELGLLQETQYF
-	TRBJ2-3	-	TRBV30	TGTGCCTGGAGAGGACCCAGCACAGATACGCAGTATTTT	CAWRGPSTDTQYF
-	TRBJ2-3	few	TRBV10-3	TGTGCCATCAGCTCAACAGATACGCAGTATTTT	CAISSTDTQYF
-	TRBJ2-7	-	TRBV28	TGTGCCAGCAGTTTTTCTGGGGGCTGGGAGCAGTACTTC	CASSFSGGWEQYF